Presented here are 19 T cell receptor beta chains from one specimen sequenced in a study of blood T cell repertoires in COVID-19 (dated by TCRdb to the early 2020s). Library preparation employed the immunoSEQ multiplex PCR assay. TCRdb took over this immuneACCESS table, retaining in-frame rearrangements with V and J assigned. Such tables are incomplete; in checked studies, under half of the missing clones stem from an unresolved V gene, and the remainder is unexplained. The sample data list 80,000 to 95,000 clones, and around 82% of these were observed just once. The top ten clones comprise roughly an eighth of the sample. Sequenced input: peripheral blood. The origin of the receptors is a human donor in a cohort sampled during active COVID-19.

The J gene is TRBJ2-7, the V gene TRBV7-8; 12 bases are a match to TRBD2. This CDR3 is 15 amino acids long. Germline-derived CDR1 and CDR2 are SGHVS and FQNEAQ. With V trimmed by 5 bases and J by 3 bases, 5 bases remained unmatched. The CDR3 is CASSPWTSGVYEQYF. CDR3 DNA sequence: TGTGCCAGCAGCCCCTGGACTAGCGGGGTCTACGAGCAGTACTTC.

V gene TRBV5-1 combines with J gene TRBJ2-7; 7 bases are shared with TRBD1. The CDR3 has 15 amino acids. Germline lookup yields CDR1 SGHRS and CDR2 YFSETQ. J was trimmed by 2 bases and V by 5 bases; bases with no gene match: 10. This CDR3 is CASREGQAPTYEQYF. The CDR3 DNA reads TGCGCCAGCAGAGAAGGACAGGCCCCCACCTACGAGCAGTACTTC.

The CDR3 sequence is CSVMSGEHAGELFF. CDR3 DNA: TGCAGCGTTATGAGCGGGGAACACGCCGGGGAGCTGTTTTTT. The chain recombines TRBV29-1 with TRBJ2-2, with 7 bases aligning to TRBD2. Trimming cost V 5 bases and J 6 bases; bases outside gene matches: 9. CDR3 length equals 14 residues. CDR1 is SQVTM, CDR2 ANQGSEA, per germline.

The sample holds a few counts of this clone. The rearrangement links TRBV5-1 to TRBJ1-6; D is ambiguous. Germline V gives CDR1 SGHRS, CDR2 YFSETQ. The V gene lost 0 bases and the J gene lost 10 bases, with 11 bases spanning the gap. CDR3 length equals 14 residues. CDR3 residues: CASSLDGVGSPLHF. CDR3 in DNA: TGCGCCAGCAGCTTGGACGGGGTAGGGTCACCCCTCCACTTT. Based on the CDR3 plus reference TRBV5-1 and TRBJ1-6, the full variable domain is KAGVTQTPRYLIKTRGQQVTLSCSPISGHRSVSWYQQTPGQGLQFLFEYFSETQRNKGNFPGRFSGRQFSNSRSEMNVSTLELGDSALYLCASSLDGVGSPLHFGNGTRLTVT.

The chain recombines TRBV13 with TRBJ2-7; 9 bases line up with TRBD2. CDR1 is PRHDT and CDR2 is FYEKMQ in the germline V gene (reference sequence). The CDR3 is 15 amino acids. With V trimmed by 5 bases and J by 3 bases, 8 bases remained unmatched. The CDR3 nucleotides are TGTGCCAGCAGCAGGATGACTAGCGGATTCTACGAGCAGTACTTC. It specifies CASSRMTSGFYEQYF.

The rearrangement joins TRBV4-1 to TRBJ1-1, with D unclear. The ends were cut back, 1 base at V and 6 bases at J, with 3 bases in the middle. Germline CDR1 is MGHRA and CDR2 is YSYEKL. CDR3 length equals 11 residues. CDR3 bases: TGCGCCAGCAGCCAAGGGCCTGAAGCTTTCTTT. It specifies CASSQGPEAFF.

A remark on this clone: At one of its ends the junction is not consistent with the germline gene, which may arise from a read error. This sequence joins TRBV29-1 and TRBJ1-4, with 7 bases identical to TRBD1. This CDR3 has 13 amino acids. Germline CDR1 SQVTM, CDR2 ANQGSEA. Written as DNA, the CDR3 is TGCAGCGTTCAAGACAGGGACTTTGGAAAACTGTTTTTT. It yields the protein CSVQDRDFGKLFF. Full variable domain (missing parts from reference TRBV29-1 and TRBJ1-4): SAVISQKPSRDICQRGTSLTIQCQVDSQVTMMFWYRQQPGQSLTLIATANQGSEATYESGFVIDKFPISRPNLTFSTLTVSNMSPEDSSIYLCSVQDRDFGKLFFGSGTQLSVL.

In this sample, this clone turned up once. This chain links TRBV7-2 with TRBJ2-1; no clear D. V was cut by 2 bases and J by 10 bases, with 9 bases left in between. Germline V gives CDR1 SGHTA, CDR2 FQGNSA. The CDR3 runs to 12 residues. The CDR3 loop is CASSLSTGEQFF. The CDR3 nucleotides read TGTGCCAGCAGCTTATCAACCGGGGAGCAGTTCTTC.

CDR3 region: CASSSNPSVETQYF. CDR3 in DNA: TGTGCCAGTAGTAGCAACCCGAGCGTAGAGACCCAGTACTTC. The chain uses TRBV19 and TRBJ2-5, with D uncertain. The germline V gene encodes CDR1 LNHDA and CDR2 SQIVND (reference sequence). This CDR3 region has 14 residues. The ends were cut back, 4 bases at V and 4 bases at J, with 13 bases in the middle.

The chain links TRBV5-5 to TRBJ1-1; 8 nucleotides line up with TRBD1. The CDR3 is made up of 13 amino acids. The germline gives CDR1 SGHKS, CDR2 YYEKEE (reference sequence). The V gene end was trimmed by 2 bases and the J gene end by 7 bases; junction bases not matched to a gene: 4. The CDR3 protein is CASSFGQGHEAFF. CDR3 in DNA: TGTGCCAGCAGCTTCGGACAGGGCCATGAAGCTTTCTTT. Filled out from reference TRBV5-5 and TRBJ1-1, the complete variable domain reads DAGVTQSPTHLIKTRGQQVTLRCSPISGHKSVSWYQQVLGQGPQFIFQYYEKEERGRGNFPDRFSARQFPNYSSELNVNALLLGDSALYLCASSFGQGHEAFFGQGTRLTVV.

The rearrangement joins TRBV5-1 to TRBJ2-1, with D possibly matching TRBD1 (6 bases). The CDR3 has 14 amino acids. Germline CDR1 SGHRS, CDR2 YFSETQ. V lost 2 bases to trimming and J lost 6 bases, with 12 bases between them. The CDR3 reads CASSLGQSFNEQFF. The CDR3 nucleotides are TGCGCCAGCAGCTTAGGACAGAGCTTCAATGAGCAGTTCTTC. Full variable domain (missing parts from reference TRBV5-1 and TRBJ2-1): KAGVTQTPRYLIKTRGQQVTLSCSPISGHRSVSWYQQTPGQGLQFLFEYFSETQRNKGNFPGRFSGRQFSNSRSEMNVSTLELGDSALYLCASSLGQSFNEQFFGPGTRLTVL.

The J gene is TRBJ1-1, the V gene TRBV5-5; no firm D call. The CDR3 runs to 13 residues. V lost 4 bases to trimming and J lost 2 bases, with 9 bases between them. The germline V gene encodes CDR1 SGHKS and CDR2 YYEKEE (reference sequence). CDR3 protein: CASSPGLNTEAFF. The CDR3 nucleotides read TGTGCCAGCAGCCCCGGGTTAAACACTGAAGCTTTCTTT.

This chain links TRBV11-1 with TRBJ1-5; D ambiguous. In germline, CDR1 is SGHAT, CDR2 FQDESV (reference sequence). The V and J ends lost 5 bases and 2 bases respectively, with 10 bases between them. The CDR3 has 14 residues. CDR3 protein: CASSGGIRNQPQHF. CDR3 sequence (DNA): TGTGCCAGCAGCGGAGGGATTCGCAATCAGCCCCAGCATTTT.

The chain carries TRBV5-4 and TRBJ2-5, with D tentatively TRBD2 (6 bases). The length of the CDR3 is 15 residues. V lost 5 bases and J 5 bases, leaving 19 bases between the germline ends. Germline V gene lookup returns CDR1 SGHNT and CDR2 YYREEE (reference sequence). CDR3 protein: CASSATGEEWETQYF. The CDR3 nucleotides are TGTGCCAGCAGTGCCACGGGAGAAGAGTGGGAGACCCAGTACTTC.

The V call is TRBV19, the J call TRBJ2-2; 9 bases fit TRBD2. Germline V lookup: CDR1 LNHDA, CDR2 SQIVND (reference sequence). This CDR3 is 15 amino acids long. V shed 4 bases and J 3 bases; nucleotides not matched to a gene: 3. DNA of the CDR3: TGTGCCAGTAGTAAGACTAGCGGATACACCGGGGAGCTGTTTTTT. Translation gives CASSKTSGYTGELFF. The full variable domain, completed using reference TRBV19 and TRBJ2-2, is DGGITQSPKYLFRKEGQNVTLSCEQNLNHDAMYWYRQDPGQGLRLIYYSQIVNDFQKGDIAEGYSVSREKKESFPLTVTSAQKNPTAFYLCASSKTSGYTGELFFGEGSRLTVL.

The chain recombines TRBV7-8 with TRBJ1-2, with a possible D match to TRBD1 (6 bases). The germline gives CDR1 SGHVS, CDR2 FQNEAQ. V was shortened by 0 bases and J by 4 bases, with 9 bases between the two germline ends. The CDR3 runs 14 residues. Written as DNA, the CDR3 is TGTGCCAGCAGCTTAGCTTCAGGGGCCTATGGCTACACCTTC. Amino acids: CASSLASGAYGYTF.

The CDR3 sequence: CASRLAGNNEQFF. CDR3 DNA sequence: TGTGCCAGCAGACTAGCGGGGAACAATGAGCAGTTCTTC. The V gene is TRBV7-9, the J gene TRBJ2-1; 10 bases agree with TRBD2. Germline V gene data show CDR1 as SEHNR and CDR2 as FQNEAQ (reference sequence). CDR3 length: 13 amino acids. The ends lost 6 bases at V and 5 bases at J; junction bases unmatched: 1.

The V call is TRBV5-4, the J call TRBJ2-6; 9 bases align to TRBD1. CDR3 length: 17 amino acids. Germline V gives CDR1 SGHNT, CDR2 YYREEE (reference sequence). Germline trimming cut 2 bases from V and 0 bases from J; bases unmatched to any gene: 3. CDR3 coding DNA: TGTGCCAGCAGCTTACAGGGGGCCATCTCTGGGGCCAACGTCCTGACTTTC. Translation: CASSLQGAISGANVLTF. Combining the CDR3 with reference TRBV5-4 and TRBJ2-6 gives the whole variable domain ETGVTQSPTHLIKTRGQQVTLRCSSQSGHNTVSWYQQALGQGPQFIFQYYREEENGRGNFPPRFSGLQFPNYSSELNVNALELDDSALYLCASSLQGAISGANVLTFGAGSRLTVL.

The CDR3 DNA is TGCGCCAGCAGCTTGGAGGTAGCGGGAGGGGATACGCAGTATTTT. It translates to CASSLEVAGGDTQYF. V usage is TRBV5-1 and J usage is TRBJ2-3; the match to TRBD2 covers 11 bases. V shed 0 bases, J shed 6 bases, and the junction held 3 bases outside the gene matches. Germline V lookup: CDR1 SGHRS, CDR2 YFSETQ. This CDR3 comprises 15 residues.